This TCR beta chain was recorded in a study of T-cell memory formation after mild COVID-19. Study-level findings and limits: Pre-infection memory already had some responding clones, implying cross-reactive memory joined. Shrinking CD4+ clones were chiefly CM and EM; CD8+ ones were chiefly EMRA. Among clones contracting day 15 to 85, CD4/CD8 was balanced, whereas later expanders leaned CD4+.

TCRdb reanalysed the 5' RACE reads using MiXCR and keeps one entry per CDR3 protein. The top ten clones hold about 12% of a sample with 150,000 to 200,000 distinct CDR3 sequences, about 28% of them seen once. In regard to this clonotype: Its specificity is not known.

With 1 base clipped from V and 4 bases from J, the junction kept 14 bases outside the gene matches. CDR3 length: 18 residues. CDR1 is MGHDK and CDR2 is SYGVNS in the germline V gene. Sequenced input: PBMCs or a T cell subset sorted from them (not recorded which). This rearrangement joins TRBV25-1 to TRBJ1-2; 8 bases line up with TRBD1. This sequence was found in an adult woman who had mild COVID-19 (a few samples of this study predate the infection). Cell type and time point are not known. CDR3 sequence reads: CASSESGRDRGTFYGYTF. CDR3 sequence (DNA): TGTGCCAGCAGTGAATCAGGTAGAGACAGGGGAACGTTCTATGGCTACACCTTC.